The clone carrying this T cell receptor beta chain was seen a few times. The source of the sample is a study of T-cell reconstitution after alpha-beta-depleted transplantation in children. CDR1 is SGHVS, CDR2 FQNEAQ, per germline. The CDR3 runs 19 residues. V gave up 1 base and J gave up 2 bases; unmatched junction bases: 15. The TCRbeta library incorporated unique molecular identifiers. A single record per CDR3 protein comes from TCRdb applying MiXCR to the PCR reads. The sample gives approximately 350,000 distinct CDR3 sequences, about an eighth of which show up once; approximately 4.3% is in the top ten.

The sample was PBMCs, taken from the stem cell graft. This TCR came from a human donor who donated a stem cell graft to a child with Fanconi anemia. J is TRBJ1-2 and V is TRBV7-8; 8 positions agree with TRBD1. The CDR3 spells CASSLDGARQGALNYGYTF. The CDR3 nucleotides read TGTGCCAGCAGCTTAGATGGGGCGCGGCAGGGGGCGCTGAACTATGGCTACACCTTC. The whole variable domain, remainder taken from reference TRBV7-8 and TRBJ1-2, is GAGVSQSPRYKVAKRGQDVALRCDPISGHVSLFWYQQALGQGPEFLTYFQNEAQLDKSGLPSDRFFAERPEGSVSTLKIQRTQQEDSAVYLCASSLDGARQGALNYGYTFGSGTRLTVV.